This entry lists 8 T cell receptor beta chains sequenced from one sample in a study of control samples from healthy donors and cancer patients. Profiled with immunoSEQ multiplex PCR; TCRdb holds only in-frame clones, not every one. The table has about 6,700 clones, more than 70% seen once; the top ten hold 15% to 20%. The sequenced material came from formalin-fixed, paraffin-embedded tissue. The receptors here all came from a male donor with melanoma.

The CDR3 DNA reads TGCGCCAGCAGCCCCGTCCCCGGAGGGGGCGCAGGCTATGGCTACACCTTC. This sequence encodes CASSPVPGGGAGYGYTF. The chain uses TRBV5-1 and TRBJ1-2; 7 bases are a match to TRBD1. This CDR3 region has 17 residues. The germline V gene has CDR1 SGHRS and CDR2 YFSETQ. Trimming removed 4 bases from V and 4 bases from J; junction bases left unmatched: 16.

V and J are TRBV15 and TRBJ2-6; the D call may be TRBD1 or TRBD2 (6 bases each). V shed 0 bases and J shed 11 bases, with 17 bases lying between them. Germline V gives CDR1 LNHNV, CDR2 YYDKDF (reference sequence). The CDR3 covers 16 residues. The chain's CDR3 is CATSRDRGGGYDVLTF. CDR3 nucleotides: TGTGCCACCAGCAGAGATCGAGGGGGAGGCTACGACGTCCTGACTTTC. Drawing the rest from reference TRBV15 and TRBJ2-6, the complete variable domain is DAMVIQNPRYQVTQFGKPVTLSCSQTLNHNVMYWYQQKSSQAPKLLFHYYDKDFNNEADTPDNFQSRRPNTSFCFLDIRSPGLGDTAMYLCATSRDRGGGYDVLTFGAGSRLTVL.

The chain links TRBV4-2 to TRBJ2-7, with no clear D. Germline CDR1 and CDR2: LGHNA and YNFKEQ. This CDR3 has 15 residues. Between the trimmed V and J ends, which lost 4 bases and 5 bases, there was a span of 18 bases. The CDR3 DNA sequence: TGTGCCAGCAGCCCAGCTCTACTGGGATCCCACGAGCAGTACGTC. Protein product: CASSPALLGSHEQYV.

This rearrangement joins TRBV7-2 to TRBJ1-3; 10 nucleotides agree with TRBD1. Trimming took 4 bases from V and 4 from J; bases not matched to a gene: 7. The germline V gene encodes CDR1 SGHTA and CDR2 FQGNSA. The CDR3 contains 16 residues. As DNA, the CDR3 is TGTGCCAGCAGCTCCTCCGGGACAGGGGCGGGAAACACCATATATTTT. Encoded protein: CASSSSGTGAGNTIYF.

This clone has just a few counts. CDR3 sequence (DNA): TGTGCCAGCTCAGCGTCCGGGTGGGGTGAGCAGTTCTTC. As protein: CASSASGWGEQFF. The genes are TRBV18 and TRBJ2-1, with D uncertain. Trimming pared 5 bases from V and 9 bases from J, leaving 14 bases between. Germline assignment: CDR1 KGHSH and CDR2 LQKENI. CDR3 length: 13 residues. The entire variable domain, with the rest obtained from reference TRBV18 and TRBJ2-1, is as follows: NAGVMQNPRHLVRRRGQEARLRCSPMKGHSHVYWYRQLPEEGLKFMVYLQKENIIDESGMPKERFSAEFPKEGPSILRIQQVVRGDSAAYFCASSASGWGEQFFGPGTRLTVL.

In the case of this clone: Being one base from a much bigger clone, this may be a read error. The chain couples TRBV5-4 to TRBJ1-1, with D hard to call. The CDR3 covers 15 residues. Germline assignment: CDR1 SGHNT and CDR2 YYREEE (reference sequence). V lost 3 bases to trimming and J lost 4 bases, with 16 bases between them. In nucleotides, the CDR3 is TGTGCCAGCAGCTCGAAGAGGGAGGGTTCCACTGAAGCTTTCTTT. Translated, it gives CASSSKREGSTEAFF. Based on the CDR3 plus reference TRBV5-4 and TRBJ1-1, the full variable domain is ETGVTQSPTHLIKTRGQQVTLRCSSQSGHNTVSWYQQALGQGPQFIFQYYREEENGRGNFPPRFSGLQFPNYSSELNVNALELDDSALYLCASSSKREGSTEAFFGQGTRLTVV.

J is TRBJ2-4 and V is TRBV21-1; the table's D call TRBD1 went unverified against the DNA. TRBV21-1 is noted as a pseudogene. This CDR3 spans 18 amino acids. CDR3 sequence: CASSKAGDRILAKNIQYF. As DNA, the CDR3 is TGTGCCAGCAGCAAAGCCGGCGACAGAATATTAGCCAAAAACATTCAGTACTTC.

The CDR3 loop is CASSPHEERQLMANEKLFF. CDR3 coding DNA: TGTGCCAGCAGCCCTCACGAGGAACGGCAACTAATGGCTAATGAAAAACTGTTTTTT. The genes are TRBV14 and TRBJ1-4; unclear D gene. Trimming left V 4 bases short and J 3 bases short, with 24 bases between. This CDR3 has 19 amino acids. Germline CDR1 and CDR2: SGHDN and FVKESK.